This TCR beta chain was captured by sequencing in a study of tumor and adjacent non-tumor tissue in lung cancer. Per the germline V gene, CDR1 is LGHNA and CDR2 is YNFKEQ. CDR3 size: 14 residues. RNA was extracted from bulk tissue without any cell sorting. Comments on this clonotype: The junction does not match germline at one end; this may be a read error.

TCRbeta libraries were built with three rounds of nested PCR, modified from ARM-PCR. A single record per CDR3 protein comes from TCRdb applying MiXCR to the multiplex PCR reads. The data show approximately 76,000 distinct CDR3 sequences, less than 75% seen once. The TCR originated in a woman in her sixties or seventies with non-small cell lung cancer. The rearrangement links TRBV4-2 to TRBJ1-1; 8 nucleotides match TRBD1. The sample consisted of lung tumor tissue. The CDR3 loop reads CASSLDRANTGAFF. In DNA, the CDR3 is TGTGCCAGCAGCCTGGACAGGGCGAACACTGGAGCTTTCTTT.